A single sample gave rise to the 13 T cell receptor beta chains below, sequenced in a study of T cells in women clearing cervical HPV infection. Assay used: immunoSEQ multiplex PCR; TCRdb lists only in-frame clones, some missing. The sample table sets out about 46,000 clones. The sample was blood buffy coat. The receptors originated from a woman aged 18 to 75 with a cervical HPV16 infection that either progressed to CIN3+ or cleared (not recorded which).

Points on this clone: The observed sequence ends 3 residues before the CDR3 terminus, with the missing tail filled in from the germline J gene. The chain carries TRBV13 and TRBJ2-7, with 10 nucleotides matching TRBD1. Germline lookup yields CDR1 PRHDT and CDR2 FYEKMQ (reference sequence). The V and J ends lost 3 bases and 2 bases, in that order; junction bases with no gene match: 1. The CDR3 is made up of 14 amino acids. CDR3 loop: CASSLGQGTYEQYF. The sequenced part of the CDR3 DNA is TGTGCCAGCAGCTTGGGACAGGGGACCTACGAG.

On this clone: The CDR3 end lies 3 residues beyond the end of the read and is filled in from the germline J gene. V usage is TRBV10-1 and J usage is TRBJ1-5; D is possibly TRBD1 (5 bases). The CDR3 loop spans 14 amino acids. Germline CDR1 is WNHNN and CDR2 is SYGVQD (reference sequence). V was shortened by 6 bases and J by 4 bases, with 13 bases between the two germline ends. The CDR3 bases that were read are TGCGCCAGCAGCACCGGGACTCCGAATCAGCCC. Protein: CASSTGTPNQP. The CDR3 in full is CASSTGTPNQPQHF.

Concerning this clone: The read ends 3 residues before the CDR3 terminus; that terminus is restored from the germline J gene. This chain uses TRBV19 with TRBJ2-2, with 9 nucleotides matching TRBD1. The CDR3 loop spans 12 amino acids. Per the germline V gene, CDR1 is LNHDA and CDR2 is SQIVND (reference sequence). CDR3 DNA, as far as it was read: TGTGCCAAGCCGGGACAGGGAGCACCG. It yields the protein CAKPGQGAP. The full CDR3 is CAKPGQGAPLFF.

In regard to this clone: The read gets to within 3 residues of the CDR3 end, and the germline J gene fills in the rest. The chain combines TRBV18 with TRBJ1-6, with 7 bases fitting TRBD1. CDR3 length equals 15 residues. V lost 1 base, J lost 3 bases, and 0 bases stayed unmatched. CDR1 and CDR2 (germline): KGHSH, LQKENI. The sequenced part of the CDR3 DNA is TGTGCCAGCTCACCACGGACAGGCTATAATTCACCC. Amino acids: CASSPRTGYNSP. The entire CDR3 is CASSPRTGYNSPLHF.

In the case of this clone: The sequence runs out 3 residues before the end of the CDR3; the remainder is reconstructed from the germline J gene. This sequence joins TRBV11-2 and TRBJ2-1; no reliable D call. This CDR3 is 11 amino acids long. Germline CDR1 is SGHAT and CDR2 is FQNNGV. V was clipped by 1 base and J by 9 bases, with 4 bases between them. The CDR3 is CASSLVLEQFF. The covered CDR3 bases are TGTGCCAGCAGCTTAGTACTTGAG.

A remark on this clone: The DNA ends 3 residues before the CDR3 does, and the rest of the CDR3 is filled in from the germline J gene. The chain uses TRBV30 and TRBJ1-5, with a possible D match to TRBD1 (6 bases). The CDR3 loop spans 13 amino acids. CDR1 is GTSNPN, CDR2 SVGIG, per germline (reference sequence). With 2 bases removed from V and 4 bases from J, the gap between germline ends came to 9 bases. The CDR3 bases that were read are TGTGCCTGGAGTATCAGGGGTAATCAGCCC. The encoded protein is CAWSIRGNQP. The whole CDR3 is CAWSIRGNQPQHF.

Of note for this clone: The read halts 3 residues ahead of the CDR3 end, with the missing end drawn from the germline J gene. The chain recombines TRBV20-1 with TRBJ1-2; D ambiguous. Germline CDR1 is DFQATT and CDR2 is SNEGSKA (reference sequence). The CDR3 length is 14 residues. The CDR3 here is CSARDLVGSYDYTF. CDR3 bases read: TGCAGTGCTAGAGATCTAGTCGGATCGTACGAC.

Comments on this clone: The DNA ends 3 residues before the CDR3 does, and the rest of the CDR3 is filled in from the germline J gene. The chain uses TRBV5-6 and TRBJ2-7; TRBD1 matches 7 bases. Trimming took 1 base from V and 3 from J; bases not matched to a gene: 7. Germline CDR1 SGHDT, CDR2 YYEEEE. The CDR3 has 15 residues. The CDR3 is CASSLLYRDSYEQYF. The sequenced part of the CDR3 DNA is TGTGCCAGCAGCTTGCTTTACCGGGACAGCTACGAG.

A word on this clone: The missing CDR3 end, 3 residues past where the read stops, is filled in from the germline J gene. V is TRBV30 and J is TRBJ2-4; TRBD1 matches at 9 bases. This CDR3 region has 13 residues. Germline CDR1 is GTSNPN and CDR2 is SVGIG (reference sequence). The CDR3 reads CAWMGQGVGIQYF. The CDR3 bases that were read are TGTGCCTGGATGGGACAGGGTGTAGGAATT.

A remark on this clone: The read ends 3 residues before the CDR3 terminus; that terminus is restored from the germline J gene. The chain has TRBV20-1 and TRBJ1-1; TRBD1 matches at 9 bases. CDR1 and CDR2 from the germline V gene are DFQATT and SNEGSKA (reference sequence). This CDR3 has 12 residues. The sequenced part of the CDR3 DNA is TGCAGTCGGGGGACAGGGACGCACGAA. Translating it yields CSRGTGTHE. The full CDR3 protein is CSRGTGTHEAFF.

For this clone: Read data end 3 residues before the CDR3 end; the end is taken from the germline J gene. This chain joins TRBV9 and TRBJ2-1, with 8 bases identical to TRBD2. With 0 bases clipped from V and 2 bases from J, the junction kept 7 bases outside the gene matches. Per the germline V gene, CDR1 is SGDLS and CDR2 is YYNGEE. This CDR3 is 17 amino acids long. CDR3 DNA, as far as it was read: TGTGCCAGCAGCGTAGGCGGAGAACTAGCGGCCTACAATGAG. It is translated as CASSVGGELAAYNE. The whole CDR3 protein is CASSVGGELAAYNEQFF.

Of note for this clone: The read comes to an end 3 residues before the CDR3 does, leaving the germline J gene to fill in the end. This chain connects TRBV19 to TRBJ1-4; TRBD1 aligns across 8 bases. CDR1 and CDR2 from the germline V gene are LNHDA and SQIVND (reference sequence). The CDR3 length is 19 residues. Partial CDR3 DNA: TGTGCCAGTAGTATTTTCCCAAGCGACAGGGGAGGGAGTAACTCACCA. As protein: CASSIFPSDRGGSNSP. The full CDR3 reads CASSIFPSDRGGSNSPLFF.

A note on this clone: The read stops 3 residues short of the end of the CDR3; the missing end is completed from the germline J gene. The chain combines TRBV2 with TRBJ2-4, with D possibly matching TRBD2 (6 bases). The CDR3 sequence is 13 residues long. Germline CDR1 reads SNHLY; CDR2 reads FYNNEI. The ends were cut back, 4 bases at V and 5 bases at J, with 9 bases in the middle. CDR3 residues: CASSGTTENIQYF. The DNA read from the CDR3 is TGTGCCAGCAGTGGGACTACGGAAAACATT.